The 26 T cell receptor beta chains given below trace back to one sample, sequenced in a study of blood T cell repertoires in COVID-19. Sequenced by immunoSEQ multiplex PCR; TCRdb stores in-frame clones only, minus some. The sample lists some 180,000 clones, more than 80% occurring once. Sequencing used peripheral blood. The receptors derive from an older woman with acute or convalescent COVID-19.

The chain has TRBV18 and TRBJ2-2; 7 bases are a match to TRBD2. This CDR3 region has 15 residues. Germline values: CDR1 KGHSH, CDR2 LQKENI. V lost 5 bases and J lost 0; bases outside the gene matches: 3. CDR3 region: CASSLAGTNTGELFF. Here the CDR3 DNA reads TGTGCCAGCTCATTAGCGGGTACGAACACCGGGGAGCTGTTTTTT.

The V call is TRBV12-3 or TRBV12-4, the J call TRBJ2-5; D unclear. V was trimmed by 5 bases and J by 4 bases, leaving 11 bases between them. CDR3 length: 13 amino acids. This CDR3 is CASSVVMRETQYF. The CDR3, as DNA: TGTGCCAGCAGTGTCGTTATGAGAGAGACCCAGTACTTC.

This chain links TRBV29-1 with TRBJ2-2; TRBD1 is a possible D gene (5 bases). The V gene's germline CDR1 is SQVTM and CDR2 ANQGSEA. The CDR3 has 14 amino acids. Trimming stripped 5 bases from V and 0 bases from J, with 10 bases between. The CDR3 spells CSVRGQTNTGELFF. The DNA of the CDR3 is TGCAGCGTTAGGGGCCAGACGAACACCGGGGAGCTGTTTTTT.

The rearrangement uses TRBV3-1 (or the pseudogene TRBV3-2) and TRBJ2-1, with TRBD2 matching over 7 bases. This CDR3 contains 14 residues. Trimming cost V 5 bases and J 2 bases; bases outside gene matches: 3. Germline CDR1 and CDR2: LGHDT and YNNKEL (reference sequence). The DNA of the CDR3 is TGTGCCAGCAGCATGACTAGCACCTACAATGAGCAGTTCTTC. Protein product: CASSMTSTYNEQFF.

The V gene is TRBV10-2, the J gene TRBJ2-5, with TRBD1 matching over 8 bases. The CDR3 totals 14 residues. With 1 base clipped from V and 6 bases from J, the junction kept 4 bases outside the gene matches. CDR1 WSHSY and CDR2 SAAADI come from the germline V gene. CDR3 DNA sequence: TGCGCCAGCAGTGAGTTGGGACAGGTGCAGACCCAGTACTTC. Protein sequence: CASSELGQVQTQYF.

This clone has a handful of counts. V gene TRBV24-1 combines with J gene TRBJ2-1; 8 nucleotides line up with TRBD2. V dropped 8 bases and J dropped 6; count of bases not matched to a gene: 14. Germline lookup yields CDR1 KGHDR and CDR2 SFDVKD. The CDR3 length is 16 residues. CDR3 bases: TGTGCCACCACAGGAAAGGACACCGGGGGGGCCAATGAGCAGTTCTTC. Amino acids: CATTGKDTGGANEQFF.

The chain joins TRBV19 to TRBJ1-5; 10 nucleotides match TRBD1. Germline values: CDR1 LNHDA, CDR2 SQIVND (reference sequence). The CDR3 contains 15 residues. With V trimmed by 6 bases and J by 6 bases, 8 bases remained unmatched. The CDR3 DNA reads as TGTGCCAGTAGGGCTCCGACAGGGGGCTTTCAGCCCCAGCATTTT. Amino acids: CASRAPTGGFQPQHF.

In its sample, this clone was seen a few times. The rearrangement uses TRBV24-1 and TRBJ2-1; 10 positions match TRBD2. With V trimmed by 4 bases and J by 0 bases, 5 bases remained unmatched. This CDR3 contains 17 residues. CDR1 is KGHDR, CDR2 SFDVKD, per germline. The CDR3 is CATSETSGPSSYNEQFF. The CDR3 DNA reads TGTGCCACCAGTGAGACTAGCGGGCCGAGCTCCTACAATGAGCAGTTCTTC.

This rearrangement joins TRBV29-1 to TRBJ1-1; TRBD1 is a possible D gene (6 bases). V was pared by 7 bases and J by 0 bases, with 15 bases between. Germline-derived CDR1 and CDR2 are SQVTM and ANQGSEA. This CDR3 spans 14 amino acids. The CDR3 region has the DNA TGCAGCGCGGACCCCAGGGGCTTGAACACTGAAGCTTTCTTT. Its protein is CSADPRGLNTEAFF.

The chain joins TRBV6-2 or TRBV6-3 to TRBJ2-7; 8 positions match TRBD2. The germline V gene has CDR1 MNHEY and CDR2 SVGEGT. Trimming at V came to 4 bases and at J to 2 bases, leaving 1 base not matched to a gene. This CDR3 has 13 amino acids. The CDR3 loop is CASSLAGPYEQYF. The CDR3 DNA follows: TGTGCCAGCAGTTTAGCGGGGCCCTACGAGCAGTACTTC.

The gene calls are TRBV5-1 and TRBJ2-3, with TRBD2 matching over 10 bases. J lost 1 base, V lost 6 bases, and 8 bases had no gene match. Germline assignment: CDR1 SGHRS and CDR2 YFSETQ. CDR3 length: 16 amino acids. CDR3 DNA: TGCGCCAGCAACGAGCGTAGCGGGAGGCGCACAGATACGCAGTATTTT. Amino acids: CASNERSGRRTDTQYF.

This chain joins TRBV11-2 and TRBJ1-5; 7 nucleotides match TRBD1. In germline, CDR1 is SGHAT, CDR2 FQNNGV. This CDR3 is built from 13 residues. The trim removed 4 bases at V and 7 bases at J, leaving 4 bases unmatched. Here the CDR3 DNA reads TGTGCCAGCAGCTCGCAGACAGGGCAGCCCCAGCATTTT. Protein sequence: CASSSQTGQPQHF. Together with reference TRBV11-2 and TRBJ1-5, the CDR3 gives the full variable domain: EAGVAQSPRYKIIEKRQSVAFWCNPISGHATLYWYQQILGQGPKLLIQFQNNGVVDDSQLPKDRFSAERLKGVDSTLKIQPAKLEDSAVYLCASSSQTGQPQHFGDGTRLSIL.

This sequence joins TRBV6-5 and TRBJ2-1; D is undetermined. Germline V lookup: CDR1 MNHEY, CDR2 SVGAGI. The CDR3 runs 15 residues. V was shortened by 0 bases and J by 2 bases, with 8 bases between the two germline ends. CDR3 amino acids: CASSYSGLAYNEQFF. The DNA for the CDR3 is TGTGCCAGCAGTTACTCCGGGTTGGCCTACAATGAGCAGTTCTTC.

This clone was detected only a few times. The chain carries TRBV6-1 and TRBJ2-2; D ambiguous. The CDR3 runs to 13 residues. Trimming took off 3 bases at V and 6 bases at J, with 8 bases between the two ends. The V gene's germline CDR1 is MNHNS and CDR2 SASEGT. The CDR3 loop is CASSEVGAGELFF. The CDR3 nucleotides are TGTGCCAGCAGTGAGGTCGGTGCCGGGGAGCTGTTTTTT.

This chain links TRBV29-1 with TRBJ2-3; TRBD2 matches 8 bases. The CDR3 is 12 residues long. CDR1 and CDR2 (germline): SQVTM, ANQGSEA. CDR3 in DNA: TGCAGTGCCCAGCGGGGGACAGATACGCAGTATTTT. Amino acid sequence: CSAQRGTDTQYF.

The CDR3 protein is CAISESGGSTAISGNEQFF. CDR3 in DNA: TGTGCCATCAGTGAGTCGGGGGGGTCTACGGCCATATCGGGTAATGAGCAGTTCTTC. The chain recombines TRBV10-3 with TRBJ2-1; 7 bases line up with TRBD2. Losses at the gene ends were 0 bases for V and 7 bases for J; bases not matched to a gene: 18. Germline V gene data show CDR1 as ENHRY and CDR2 as SYGVKD. The CDR3 consists of 19 residues.

The chain couples TRBV10-1 to TRBJ2-3; D gene ambiguous. The CDR3 spans 14 residues. CDR1 is WNHNN, CDR2 SYGVQD, per germline (reference sequence). Between the trimmed V and J ends, which lost 4 bases and 3 bases, there was a span of 11 bases. The CDR3, as DNA: TGCGCCAGCAGTGGGTCCGCGGTGACAGATACGCAGTATTTT. It translates to CASSGSAVTDTQYF.

The chain recombines TRBV4-2 with TRBJ2-1; 9 positions match TRBD2. Germline CDR1 and CDR2: LGHNA and YNFKEQ. The CDR3 runs 16 residues. With V trimmed by 1 base and J by 6 bases, 7 bases remained unmatched. The CDR3 region is CASSQGAGGPGNEQFF. CDR3 nucleotides: TGTGCCAGCAGCCAAGGGGCGGGAGGGCCGGGCAATGAGCAGTTCTTC.

As to this clone: This sample includes further DNA sequences coding for the same CDR3. The chain combines TRBV9 with TRBJ2-1; 10 bases match TRBD2. The CDR3 contains 15 residues. Trimming at V came to 2 bases and at J to 4 bases, leaving 3 bases not matched to a gene. Germline V gene data show CDR1 as SGDLS and CDR2 as YYNGEE. The CDR3 DNA is TGTGCCAGCAGCGTCTCTAGCGGGGGTTACAATGAGCAGTTCTTC. As protein: CASSVSSGGYNEQFF.

CDR3 nucleotide sequence: TGTGCCAGTAGTACCCCTAGCGGAGGGGCAGATACGCAGTATTTT. Its protein product is CASSTPSGGADTQYF. The V gene is TRBV19, the J gene TRBJ2-3, with 7 positions matching TRBD2. The CDR3 sequence is 15 residues long. Germline trimming cut 4 bases from V and 4 bases from J; bases unmatched to any gene: 8. Germline CDR1 LNHDA, CDR2 SQIVND (reference sequence).

The rearrangement uses TRBV19 and TRBJ2-1; possibly TRBD2 for D (6 bases). The CDR3 consists of 14 residues. V was clipped by 11 bases and J by 5 bases, with 19 bases between them. Per the germline V gene, CDR1 is LNHDA and CDR2 is SQIVND (reference sequence). As DNA, the CDR3 is TGTGCCTCCTCCCCCTCTAGCGCAAACAATGAGCAGTTCTTC. It encodes CASSPSSANNEQFF.

This sequence joins TRBV6-5 and TRBJ1-5; TRBD1 agrees at 9 bases. Germline CDR1 reads MNHEY; CDR2 reads SVGAGI. This CDR3 has 15 residues. J was trimmed by 4 bases and V by 7 bases; bases with no gene match: 8. The CDR3 here is CASIYGGTGNQPQHF. The CDR3 nucleotides read TGTGCCAGCATCTACGGCGGGACAGGGAATCAGCCCCAGCATTTT.

The chain is built from TRBV5-1 and TRBJ2-1; TRBD2 aligns across 13 bases. Germline values: CDR1 SGHRS, CDR2 YFSETQ. This CDR3 is 16 amino acids long. V shed 0 bases, J shed 8 bases, and the junction held 5 bases outside the gene matches. CDR3 nucleotide sequence: TGCGCCAGCAGCTTGGCCGGGACTAGCGGGATAGATGAGCAGTTCTTC. It yields the protein CASSLAGTSGIDEQFF.

Only one count was recorded for this clone. The chain links TRBV7-8 to TRBJ2-3, with 11 bases lining up with TRBD2. Germline CDR1 is SGHVS and CDR2 is FQNEAQ. V was clipped by 1 base and J by 2 bases; unmatched bases: 5. The CDR3 sequence is 17 residues long. The DNA for the CDR3 is TGTGCCAGCAGCTTAGTCAGACTAGCGGGAACCACAGATACGCAGTATTTT. It codes for CASSLVRLAGTTDTQYF. Looking up the rest from reference TRBV7-8 and TRBJ2-3 gives the full variable domain: GAGVSQSPRYKVAKRGQDVALRCDPISGHVSLFWYQQALGQGPEFLTYFQNEAQLDKSGLPSDRFFAERPEGSVSTLKIQRTQQEDSAVYLCASSLVRLAGTTDTQYFGPGTRLTVL.

This chain connects TRBV2 to TRBJ1-2, with 9 bases aligning to TRBD1. The CDR3 has 18 residues. Losses at the gene ends were 2 bases for V and 2 bases for J; bases not matched to a gene: 12. Germline CDR1 is SNHLY and CDR2 is FYNNEI. In nucleotides, the CDR3 is TGTGCCAGCAGTGAAAATAAGGCAGTCGGACAGGGGAACTATGGCTACACCTTC. Translating it yields CASSENKAVGQGNYGYTF.

A few counts support this clone. The chain joins TRBV28 to TRBJ2-7; possibly TRBD1 for D (6 bases). The germline V gene encodes CDR1 MDHEN and CDR2 SYDVKM. V was cut by 2 bases and J by 0 bases, with 14 bases left in between. The CDR3 runs 16 residues. The CDR3 DNA sequence: TGTGCCAGCAGTTTAGGTGCAGGACAGACCTCCTACGAGCAGTACTTC. Translated: CASSLGAGQTSYEQYF.